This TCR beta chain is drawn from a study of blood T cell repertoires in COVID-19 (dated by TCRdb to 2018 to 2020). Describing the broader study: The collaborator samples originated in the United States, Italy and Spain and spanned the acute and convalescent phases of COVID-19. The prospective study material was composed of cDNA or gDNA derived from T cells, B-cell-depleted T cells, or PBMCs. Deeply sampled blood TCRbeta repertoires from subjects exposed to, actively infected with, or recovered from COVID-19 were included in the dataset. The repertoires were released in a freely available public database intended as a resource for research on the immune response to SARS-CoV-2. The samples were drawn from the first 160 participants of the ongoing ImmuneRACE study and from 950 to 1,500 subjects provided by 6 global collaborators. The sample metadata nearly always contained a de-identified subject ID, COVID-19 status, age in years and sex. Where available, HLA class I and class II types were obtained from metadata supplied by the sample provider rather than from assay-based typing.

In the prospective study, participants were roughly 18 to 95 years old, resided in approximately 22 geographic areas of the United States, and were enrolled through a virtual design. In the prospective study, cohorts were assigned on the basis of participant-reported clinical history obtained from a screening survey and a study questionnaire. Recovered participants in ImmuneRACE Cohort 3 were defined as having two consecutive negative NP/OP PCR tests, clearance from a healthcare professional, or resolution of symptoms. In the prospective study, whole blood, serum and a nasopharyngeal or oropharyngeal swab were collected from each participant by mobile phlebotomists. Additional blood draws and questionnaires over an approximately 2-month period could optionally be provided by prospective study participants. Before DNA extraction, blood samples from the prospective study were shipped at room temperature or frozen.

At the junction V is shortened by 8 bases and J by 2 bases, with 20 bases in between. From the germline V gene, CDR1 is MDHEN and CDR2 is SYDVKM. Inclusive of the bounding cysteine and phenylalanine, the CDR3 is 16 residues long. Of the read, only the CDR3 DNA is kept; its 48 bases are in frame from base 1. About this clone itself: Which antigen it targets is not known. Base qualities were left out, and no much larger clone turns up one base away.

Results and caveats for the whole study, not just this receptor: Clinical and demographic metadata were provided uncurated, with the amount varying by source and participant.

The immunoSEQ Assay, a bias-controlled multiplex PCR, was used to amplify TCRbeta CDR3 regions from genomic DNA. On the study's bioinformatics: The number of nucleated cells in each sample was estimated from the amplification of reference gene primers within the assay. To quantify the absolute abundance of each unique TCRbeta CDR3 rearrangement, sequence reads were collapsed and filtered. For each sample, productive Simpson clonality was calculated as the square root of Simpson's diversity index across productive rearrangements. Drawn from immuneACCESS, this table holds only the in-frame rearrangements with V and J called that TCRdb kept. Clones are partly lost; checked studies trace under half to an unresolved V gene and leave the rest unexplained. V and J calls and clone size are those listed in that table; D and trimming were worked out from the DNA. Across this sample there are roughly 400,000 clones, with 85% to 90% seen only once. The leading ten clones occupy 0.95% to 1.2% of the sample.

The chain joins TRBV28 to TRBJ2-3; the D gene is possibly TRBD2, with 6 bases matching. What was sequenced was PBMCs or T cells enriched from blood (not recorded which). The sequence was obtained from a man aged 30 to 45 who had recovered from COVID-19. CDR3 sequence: CASRTREAVNTDTQYF. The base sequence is TGTGCCAGCCGAACAAGGGAGGCCGTCAACACAGATACGCAGTATTTT.